This TCR beta chain was recorded in a study of metastatic and nonmetastatic thyroid tumors. Overall study context: The authors compared repertoires across blood and tumor or nodule tissue from malignant and benign thyroid patients. Study-wide results and limits: Compared with benign nodules, malignant thyroid tumors were reported to have significantly higher TCR beta diversity in both blood and tumor.

TCRdb used MiXCR to call clones anew from the PCR reads. The sample contains 20,000 to 25,000 clones, around 12% of which appear only once. For this clone: Its antigen is unknown. Because the CDR3 is missing its conserved closing phenylalanine or tryptophan, this is likely a read error.

Ahead of thyroid surgery, no patient had received treatment of any kind. The CDR3 loop spans 16 amino acids. CDR1 and CDR2 (germline): SGHAT, FQDESV (reference sequence). Input material: blood. The receptor's source is a female donor with papillary thyroid cancer or a benign thyroid nodule (not recorded which). Some clones in this sample may be carry-over from other donors' samples. This rearrangement joins TRBV11-1 to TRBJ1-2, with 8 nucleotides matching TRBD1. The CDR3 DNA follows: TGTGCCAGCAGCTCCCCTCGGACAGGGACTAACTATTGCTACACCCTC. It translates to CASSSPRTGTNYCYTL.